Each of the 26 T cell receptor beta chains below was sequenced from the same sample in a study of T-cell reconstitution after alpha-beta-depleted transplantation in children. Using unique molecular identifiers, the investigators prepared the TCRbeta library. Each CDR3 protein gets one entry after TCRdb re-called the PCR reads with MiXCR. This sample has 400,000 to 500,000 distinct CDR3 sequences; roughly a tenth occur once, and the top ten carry roughly 5.5%. Sequenced material: PBMCs from the stem cell graft donor, taken from the stem cell graft. These receptors were taken from a human donor who donated a stem cell graft to a child with acute myeloid leukemia.

J is TRBJ1-5 and V is TRBV15; D gene uncertain. Germline V gene lookup returns CDR1 LNHNV and CDR2 YYDKDF (reference sequence). This CDR3 comprises 15 residues. With 1 base removed from V and 0 bases from J, the gap between germline ends came to 7 bases. The CDR3 bases are TGTGCCACCAGCAGAGGCGGGGTTAGCAATCAGCCCCAGCATTTT. Residues: CATSRGGVSNQPQHF.

In this sample, this clonotype turned up a few times. The chain carries TRBV7-2 and TRBJ1-5; D may be TRBD1 (5 bases). Germline-derived CDR1 and CDR2 are SGHTA and FQGNSA. The germline V and J ends were trimmed by 3 bases and 1 base, with 13 bases remaining between them. The CDR3 has 16 residues. DNA for the CDR3: TGTGCCAGCAGCTTTCGACAGCCGGGAAGCAATCAGCCCCAGCATTTT. This gives the protein CASSFRQPGSNQPQHF. The entire variable domain, with the rest obtained from reference TRBV7-2 and TRBJ1-5, is as follows: GAGVSQSPSNKVTEKGKDVELRCDPISGHTALYWYRQSLGQGLEFLIYFQGNSAPDKSGLPSDRFSAERTGGSVSTLTIQRTQQEDSAVYLCASSFRQPGSNQPQHFGDGTRLSIL.

With regard to this clonotype: A much larger clone differs by one base, so this may be a read error. The chain recombines TRBV4-2 with TRBJ2-1, with a tentative D call TRBD1 (6 bases). Germline values: CDR1 LGHNA, CDR2 YNFKEQ. This CDR3 has 15 residues. CDR3 in DNA: TGTGCCATCAGCGAACAGGGAATTCGTACAAGTGAGCAGTTCTTC. As protein: CAISEQGIRTSEQFF.

This clonotype was recorded at least ten times. This sequence joins TRBV12-3 or TRBV12-4 and TRBJ1-1; D ambiguous. This CDR3 comprises 13 residues. With 4 bases removed from V and 0 bases from J, the gap between germline ends came to 6 bases. The CDR3 DNA is TGTGCCAGCAGTTACCAGATGAACACTGAAGCTTTCTTT. Its translation is CASSYQMNTEAFF.

This clonotype appeared a few times. The chain joins TRBV7-8 to TRBJ2-7; D perhaps matches TRBD2 (6 bases). The CDR3 spans 15 residues. Looked up from germline, CDR1 is SGHVS and CDR2 is FQNEAQ. Trimming left V 5 bases short and J 0 bases short, with 14 bases between. CDR3 bases: TGTGCCAGCAGCCGGGGACTTCAGAGCTCCTACGAGCAGTACGTC. Encoded protein: CASSRGLQSSYEQYV.

In its sample, this clonotype was seen many times. The chain has TRBV9 and TRBJ2-1; D assignment may be TRBD1 or TRBD2 (5 bases each). There are 14 residues in the CDR3. Trimming left V 3 bases short and J 10 bases short, with 17 bases between. Germline values: CDR1 SGDLS, CDR2 YYNGEE. The chain's CDR3 is CASSASGPSHEQFF. In nucleotides, the CDR3 is TGTGCCAGCAGCGCCTCGGGACCGTCCCACGAGCAGTTCTTC.

This chain uses TRBV20-1 with TRBJ2-5, with D hard to call. The CDR3 length is 14 residues. V was trimmed by 3 bases and J by 3 bases, leaving 14 bases between them. From germline, CDR1 is DFQATT and CDR2 SNEGSKA (reference sequence). The CDR3 DNA is TGCAGTGCTAGTAGGTCTGGGGTAGAAGAGACCCAGTACTTC. It codes for CSASRSGVEETQYF.

This clonotype was detected only a few times. V gene TRBV25-1 combines with J gene TRBJ2-4; D is perhaps TRBD2 (5 bases). The V gene's germline CDR1 is MGHDK and CDR2 SYGVNS. Trimming shortened V by 0 bases and J by 6 bases, and 12 bases separated the two germline ends. The CDR3 length is 15 residues. The CDR3 loop is CASSEYRGTLNIQYF. The CDR3 nucleotides are TGTGCCAGCAGTGAATACCGGGGAACTCTAAACATTCAGTACTTC.

The chain couples TRBV10-3 to TRBJ2-6; the D is unclear. The CDR3 totals 14 residues. V lost 7 bases to trimming and J lost 2 bases, with 9 bases between them. The germline V gene has CDR1 ENHRY and CDR2 SYGVKD. This chain's CDR3 is CAITPAAGANVLTF. The CDR3 region has the DNA TGTGCCATCACGCCGGCGGCTGGGGCCAACGTCCTGACTTTC.

This clonotype was seen at least ten times. The V and J genes are TRBV6-5 and TRBJ1-5; no definite D call. V lost 6 bases, J lost 1 base, and 10 bases lay in between. CDR1 MNHEY and CDR2 SVGAGI come from the germline V gene. The CDR3 extends over 14 amino acids. CDR3 nucleotides: TGTGCCAGCAGGCCGGGCCCAAGCAATCAGCCCCAGCATTTT. Its translation is CASRPGPSNQPQHF.

This rearrangement joins TRBV10-3 to TRBJ2-3, with 9 bases fitting TRBD1. This CDR3 is built from 15 residues. Germline V gene data show CDR1 as ENHRY and CDR2 as SYGVKD. V lost 8 bases, J lost 6 bases, and 12 bases stayed unmatched. The CDR3 sequence: CAIRESQGAADTQYF. The CDR3 nucleotides are TGTGCCATCCGGGAATCACAGGGGGCGGCGGATACGCAGTATTTT.

V usage is TRBV2 and J usage is TRBJ2-1; no firm D call. The germline V and J ends were trimmed by 7 bases and 7 bases, with 11 bases remaining between them. The CDR3 has 12 residues. CDR1 and CDR2 from the germline V gene are SNHLY and FYNNEI. CDR3 DNA: TGTGCCAGCAACGAAAGAACTAATGAGCAGTTCTTC. Protein sequence: CASNERTNEQFF.

The chain carries TRBV7-3 and TRBJ2-1; TRBD2 aligns across 8 bases. The CDR3 length is 16 residues. Germline CDR1 reads SGHTA; CDR2 reads FQGTGA. The J segment lost 8 bases and the V segment lost 0 bases, leaving 9 bases of the junction unmatched. The CDR3, as DNA: TGTGCCAGCAGCTTAACGCGTGGTTTGACTAGCGATGAGCAGTTCTTC. This sequence encodes CASSLTRGLTSDEQFF.

This clonotype occurred many times. The chain couples TRBV19 to TRBJ2-1; perhaps TRBD1 as D (6 bases). Per the germline V gene, CDR1 is LNHDA and CDR2 is SQIVND (reference sequence). This CDR3 region has 13 residues. V lost 6 bases and J 9 bases, leaving 15 bases between the germline ends. CDR3: CASSRTQGGEQFF. CDR3 nucleotides: TGTGCCAGTAGCAGAACACAGGGCGGTGAGCAGTTCTTC.

This clonotype appeared a few times. The chain has TRBV21-1 and TRBJ1-5; TRBD1 is the table's D call, not checked against the DNA. TRBV21-1 is an annotated pseudogene. CDR3 length equals 13 residues. In nucleotides, the CDR3 is TGTGCCGAAAACGGGGGGCGTAATCAGCCCCAGCATTTT. It encodes CAENGGRNQPQHF.

This clonotype was observed many times. The rearrangement links TRBV9 to TRBJ2-1; either TRBD1 or TRBD2 may fit D (5 bases each). Germline CDR1 reads SGDLS; CDR2 reads YYNGEE. The length of the CDR3 is 15 residues. The germline V and J ends were trimmed by 5 bases and 7 bases, with 19 bases remaining between them. CDR3 bases: TGTGCCAGCAGTCCAGCGGCCTTGGGGGTGAATGAGCAGTTCTTC. Its translation: CASSPAALGVNEQFF.

This clonotype was detected only a few times. This sequence joins TRBV18 and TRBJ2-7; D is possibly TRBD2 (6 bases). The V end lost 4 bases, the J end lost 6 bases, and 19 bases lay between the germline ends. In germline, CDR1 is KGHSH, CDR2 LQKENI. There are 15 residues in the CDR3. The CDR3 bases are TGTGCCAGCTCACGAGCGGCTAGCGATTTCTCCGAGCAGTACTTC. Residues: CASSRAASDFSEQYF. Full variable domain (outside the CDR3, taken from reference TRBV18 and TRBJ2-7): NAGVMQNPRHLVRRRGQEARLRCSPMKGHSHVYWYRQLPEEGLKFMVYLQKENIIDESGMPKERFSAEFPKEGPSILRIQQVVRGDSAAYFCASSRAASDFSEQYFGPGTRLTVT.

This clonotype was counted a few times. V and J are TRBV6-1 and TRBJ2-3, with TRBD1 matching over 7 bases. CDR3 size: 15 residues. Trimming took 5 bases from V and 0 from J; bases not matched to a gene: 5. CDR1 and CDR2 from the germline V gene are MNHNS and SASEGT. The CDR3 region has the DNA TGTGCCAGCAGTCTCCGGGACAGTAGCACAGATACGCAGTATTTT. It codes for CASSLRDSSTDTQYF.

For the CDR3, the DNA is TGCAGTGCTAGAGATATGGGGACAGGGGCCGCTTTCTTT. It encodes CSARDMGTGAAFF. The chain is built from TRBV20-1 and TRBJ1-1; 10 bases are a match to TRBD1. In germline, CDR1 is DFQATT, CDR2 SNEGSKA (reference sequence). The trim removed 0 bases at V and 11 bases at J, leaving 6 bases unmatched. This CDR3 is built from 13 residues.

This clonotype has only a few counts. The V call is TRBV5-1, the J call TRBJ2-2; a possible D gene is TRBD1 (5 bases). Germline values: CDR1 SGHRS, CDR2 YFSETQ. The V end was cut by 0 bases, the J end by 1 base, with 10 bases between. The CDR3 length is 16 residues. In DNA, the CDR3 is TGCGCCAGCAGCTTGGTTGGGGCGATGAACACCGGGGAGCTGTTTTTT. It is translated as CASSLVGAMNTGELFF.

This clonotype was recorded many times. The chain combines TRBV6-5 with TRBJ2-6; D might be TRBD1 (6 bases). V dropped 4 bases and J dropped 0 bases, with 10 bases sitting between them. Germline CDR1 and CDR2: MNHEY and SVGAGI. This CDR3 contains 16 residues. The CDR3 spells CASSFRGFSGANVLTF. In nucleotides, the CDR3 is TGTGCCAGCAGTTTTAGGGGGTTCTCTGGGGCCAACGTCCTGACTTTC.

This clonotype was recorded a few times. CDR3: CASSSQTAEKLFF. CDR3 DNA sequence: TGTGCCAGCAGCTCCCAAACAGCGGAAAAACTGTTTTTT. The genes are TRBV7-8 and TRBJ1-4; D call uncertain. V lost 4 bases, J lost 8 bases, and 11 bases lay in between. Germline assignment: CDR1 SGHVS and CDR2 FQNEAQ. This CDR3 contains 13 residues.

Concerning this clonotype itself: At one end, the junction sequence differs from germline, possibly due to a read error. The chain has TRBV20-1 and TRBJ2-1, with 12 bases that match TRBD2. The CDR3 runs 17 residues. Germline V gene lookup returns CDR1 DFQATT and CDR2 SNEGSKA (reference sequence). CDR3 DNA sequence: TGCTGTGCTAGAGGACGACTAGCGGGGGTATCCTACAATGAGCAGTTCTTC. Amino acids: CCARGRLAGVSYNEQFF.

This clonotype has more than one count but fewer than ten. CDR3 nucleotide sequence: TGCAGCGTTCCTTCGACGGAGAATGCTGGCTACACCTTC. Its protein is CSVPSTENAGYTF. V is TRBV29-1 and J is TRBJ1-2; the D is unclear. Deletions cut 5 bases from V and 7 bases from J, with 17 bases between. The germline V gene has CDR1 SQVTM and CDR2 ANQGSEA. The CDR3 loop spans 13 amino acids. Full variable domain (outside the CDR3, taken from reference TRBV29-1 and TRBJ1-2): SAVISQKPSRDICQRGTSLTIQCQVDSQVTMMFWYRQQPGQSLTLIATANQGSEATYESGFVIDKFPISRPNLTFSTLTVSNMSPEDSSIYLCSVPSTENAGYTFGSGTRLTVV.

This clonotype has only a few counts. The chain links TRBV12-3 or TRBV12-4 to TRBJ1-1, with a weak D call TRBD1 (6 bases). The CDR3 extends over 15 amino acids. V was shortened by 3 bases and J by 4 bases, with 15 bases between the two germline ends. The CDR3 DNA sequence: TGTGCCAGCAGTTTCCGGTGGGGGGCGTCCACTGAAGCTTTCTTT. This translates into CASSFRWGASTEAFF.

The chain is built from TRBV29-1 and TRBJ2-7; 11 bases match TRBD2. The germline gives CDR1 SQVTM, CDR2 ANQGSEA. CDR3 length: 16 amino acids. V trimming: 0 bases; J trimming: 4 bases; junction bases outside the gene matches: 8. The CDR3 region has the DNA TGCAGCGTTGAAGATAGGGCTAGCGGGAGGTTGTACGAGCAGTACTTC. Protein sequence: CSVEDRASGRLYEQYF.